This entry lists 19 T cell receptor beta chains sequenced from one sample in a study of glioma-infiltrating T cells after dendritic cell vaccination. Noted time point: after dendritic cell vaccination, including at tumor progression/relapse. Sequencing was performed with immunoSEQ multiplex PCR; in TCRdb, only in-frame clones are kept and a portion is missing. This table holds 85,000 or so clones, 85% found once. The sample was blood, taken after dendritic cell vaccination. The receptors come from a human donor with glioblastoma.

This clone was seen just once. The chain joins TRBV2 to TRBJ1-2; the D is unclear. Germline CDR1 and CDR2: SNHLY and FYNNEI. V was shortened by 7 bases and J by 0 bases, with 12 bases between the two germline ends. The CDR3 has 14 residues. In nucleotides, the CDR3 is TGTGCCAGCAAGACCGGAACAGCTAACTATGGCTACACCTTC. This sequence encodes CASKTGTANYGYTF.

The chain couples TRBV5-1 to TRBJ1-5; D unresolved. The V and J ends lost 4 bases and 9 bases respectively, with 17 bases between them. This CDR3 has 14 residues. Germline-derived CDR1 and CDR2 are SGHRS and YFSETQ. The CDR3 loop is CASSIAPRNGPQHF. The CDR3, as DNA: TGCGCCAGCAGCATAGCGCCGAGGAACGGGCCCCAGCATTTT.

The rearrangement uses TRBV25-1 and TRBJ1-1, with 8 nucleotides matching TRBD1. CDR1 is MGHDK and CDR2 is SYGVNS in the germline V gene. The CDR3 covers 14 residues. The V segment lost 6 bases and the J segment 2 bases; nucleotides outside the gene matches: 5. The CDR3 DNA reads TGTGCCAGCAGCGGAGACAGGGGTAACACTGAAGCTTTCTTT. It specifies CASSGDRGNTEAFF.

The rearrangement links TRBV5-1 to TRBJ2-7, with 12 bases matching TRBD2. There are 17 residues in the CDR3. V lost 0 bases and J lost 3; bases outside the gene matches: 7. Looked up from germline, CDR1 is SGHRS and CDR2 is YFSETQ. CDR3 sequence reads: CASSLAEGLAGYYEQYF. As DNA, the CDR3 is TGCGCCAGCAGCTTGGCCGAGGGACTAGCGGGCTACTACGAGCAGTACTTC.

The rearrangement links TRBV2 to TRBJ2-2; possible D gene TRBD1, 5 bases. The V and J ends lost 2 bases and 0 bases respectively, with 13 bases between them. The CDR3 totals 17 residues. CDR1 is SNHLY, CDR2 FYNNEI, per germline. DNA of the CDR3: TGTGCCAGCAGTGAAAGCCCCAGGGCCCCGAACACCGGGGAGCTGTTTTTT. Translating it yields CASSESPRAPNTGELFF.

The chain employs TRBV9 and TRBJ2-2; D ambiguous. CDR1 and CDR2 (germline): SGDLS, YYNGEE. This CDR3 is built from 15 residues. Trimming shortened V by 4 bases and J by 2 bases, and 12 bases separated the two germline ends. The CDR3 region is CASSPRNLNTGELFF. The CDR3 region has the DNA TGTGCCAGCAGCCCCCGCAACTTAAACACCGGGGAGCTGTTTTTT.

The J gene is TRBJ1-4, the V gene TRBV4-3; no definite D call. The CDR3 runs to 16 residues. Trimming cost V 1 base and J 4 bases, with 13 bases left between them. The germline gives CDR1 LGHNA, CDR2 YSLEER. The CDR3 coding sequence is TGCGCCAGCAGCCAAGTTGAACTCGGAGATAATGAAAAACTGTTTTTT. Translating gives CASSQVELGDNEKLFF.

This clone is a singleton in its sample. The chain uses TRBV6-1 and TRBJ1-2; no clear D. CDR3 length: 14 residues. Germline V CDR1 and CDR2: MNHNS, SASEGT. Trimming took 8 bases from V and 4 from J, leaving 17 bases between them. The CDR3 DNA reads TGTGCCAGCGGGGAGGGTATAGGGTTCTATGGCTACACCTTC. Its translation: CASGEGIGFYGYTF.

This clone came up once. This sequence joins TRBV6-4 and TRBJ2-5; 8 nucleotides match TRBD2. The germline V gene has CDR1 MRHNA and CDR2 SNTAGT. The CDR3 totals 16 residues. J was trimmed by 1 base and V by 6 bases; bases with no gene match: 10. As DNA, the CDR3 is TGTGCCAGCAGCGCCAGTGTCGGGGGGGGCCAAGAGACCCAGTACTTC. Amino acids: CASSASVGGGQETQYF.

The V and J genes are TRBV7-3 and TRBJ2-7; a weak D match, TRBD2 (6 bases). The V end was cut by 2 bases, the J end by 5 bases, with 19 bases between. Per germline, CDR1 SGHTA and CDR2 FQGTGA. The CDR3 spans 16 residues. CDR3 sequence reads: CASSLLAGLGVNEQYF. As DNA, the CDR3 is TGTGCCAGCAGCTTATTGGCGGGACTCGGGGTTAACGAGCAGTACTTC.

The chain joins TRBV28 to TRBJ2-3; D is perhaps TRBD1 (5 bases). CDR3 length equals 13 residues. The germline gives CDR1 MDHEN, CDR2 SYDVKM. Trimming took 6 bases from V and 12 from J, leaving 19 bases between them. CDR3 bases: TGTGCCAGCAGCCAATTACTGGGGCGCTCTCAGTATTTT. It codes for CASSQLLGRSQYF.

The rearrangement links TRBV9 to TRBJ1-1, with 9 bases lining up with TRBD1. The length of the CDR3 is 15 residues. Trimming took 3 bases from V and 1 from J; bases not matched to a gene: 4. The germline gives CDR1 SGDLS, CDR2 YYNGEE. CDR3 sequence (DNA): TGTGCCAGCAGCGGGACAGGGGTTTGGAACACTGAAGCTTTCTTT. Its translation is CASSGTGVWNTEAFF. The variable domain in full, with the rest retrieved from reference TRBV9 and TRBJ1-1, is DSGVTQTPKHLITATGQRVTLRCSPRSGDLSVYWYQQSLDQGLQFLIQYYNGEERAKGNILERFSAQQFPDLHSELNLSSLELGDSALYFCASSGTGVWNTEAFFGQGTRLTVV.

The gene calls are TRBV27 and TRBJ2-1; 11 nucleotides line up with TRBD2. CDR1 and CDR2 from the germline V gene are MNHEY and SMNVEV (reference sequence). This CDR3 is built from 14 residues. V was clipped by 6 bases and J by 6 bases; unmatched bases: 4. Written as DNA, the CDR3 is TGTGCCAGCAGGATAGCGGGAGGGCCCAATGAGCAGTTCTTC. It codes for CASRIAGGPNEQFF.

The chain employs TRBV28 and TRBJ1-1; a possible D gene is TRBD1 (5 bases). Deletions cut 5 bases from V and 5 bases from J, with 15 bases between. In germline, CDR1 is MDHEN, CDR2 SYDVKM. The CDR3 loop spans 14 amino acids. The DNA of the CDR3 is TGTGCCAGCAGTCGAACAGGATTCTGGACTGAAGCTTTCTTT. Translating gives CASSRTGFWTEAFF.

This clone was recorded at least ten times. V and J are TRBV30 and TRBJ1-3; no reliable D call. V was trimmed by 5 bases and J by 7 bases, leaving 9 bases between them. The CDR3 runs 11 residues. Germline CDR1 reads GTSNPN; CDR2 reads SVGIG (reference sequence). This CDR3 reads CAWADRNTIYF. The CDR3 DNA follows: TGTGCCTGGGCGGATCGGAACACCATATATTTT.

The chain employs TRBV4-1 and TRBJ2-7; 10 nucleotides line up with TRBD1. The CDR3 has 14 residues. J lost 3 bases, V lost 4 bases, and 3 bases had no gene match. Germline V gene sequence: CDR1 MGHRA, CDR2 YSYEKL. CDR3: CASSPGTGVYEQYF. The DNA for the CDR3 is TGCGCCAGCAGCCCCGGGACAGGGGTCTACGAGCAGTACTTC.

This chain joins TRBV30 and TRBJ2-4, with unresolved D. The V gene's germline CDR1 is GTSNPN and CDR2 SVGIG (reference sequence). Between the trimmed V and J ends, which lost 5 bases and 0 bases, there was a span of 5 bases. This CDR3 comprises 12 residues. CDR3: CAWALAKNIQYF. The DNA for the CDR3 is TGTGCCTGGGCACTAGCCAAAAACATTCAGTACTTC.

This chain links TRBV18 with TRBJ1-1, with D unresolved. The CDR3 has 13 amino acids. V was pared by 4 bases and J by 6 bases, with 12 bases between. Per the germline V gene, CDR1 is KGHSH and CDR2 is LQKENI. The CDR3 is CASSLNWESEAFF. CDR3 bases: TGTGCCAGCTCACTCAACTGGGAGTCTGAAGCTTTCTTT.

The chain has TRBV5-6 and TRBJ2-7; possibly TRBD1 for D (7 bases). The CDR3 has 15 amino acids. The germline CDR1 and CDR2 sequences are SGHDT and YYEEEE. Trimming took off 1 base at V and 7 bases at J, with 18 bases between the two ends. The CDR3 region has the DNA TGTGCCAGCAGCTTGATAGGGGGCGGGATTGGAGAGCAGTACTTC. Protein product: CASSLIGGGIGEQYF.